These 18 T cell receptor beta chains came from one sample sequenced in a study of T cell responses to AZD1222 COVID-19 vaccine. Clones were sequenced by immunoSEQ multiplex PCR, and TCRdb holds only the in-frame ones, with some missing. The sample holds 120,000 or so clones, about 90% seen once. Sequenced material: peripheral blood, taken 28 days after the second AZD1222 dose. These receptors all stem from an adult who received the AZD1222 COVID-19 vaccine.

The chain couples TRBV6-1 to TRBJ1-2; D not certain. The V and J ends lost 6 bases and 6 bases respectively, with 14 bases between them. This CDR3 has 13 amino acids. The germline V gene has CDR1 MNHNS and CDR2 SASEGT. The CDR3 coding sequence is TGTGCCAGCAGGAGGGAAGGTTACGATGGCTACACCTTC. It yields the protein CASRREGYDGYTF.

Written as DNA, the CDR3 is TGTGCCAGCGGGCCCCACCGGACAGGGATCGAGTATACGCAGTATTTT. The encoded protein is CASGPHRTGIEYTQYF. V is TRBV27 and J is TRBJ2-3; the match to TRBD1 covers 8 bases. With V trimmed by 8 bases and J by 7 bases, 17 bases remained unmatched. This CDR3 has 16 amino acids. Germline V gene lookup returns CDR1 MNHEY and CDR2 SMNVEV (reference sequence).

The genes are TRBV18 and TRBJ2-7; 8 nucleotides agree with TRBD1. V lost 4 bases and J lost 2; bases outside the gene matches: 10. The CDR3 consists of 16 residues. Germline CDR1 KGHSH, CDR2 LQKENI. CDR3 amino acids: CASSLSTGARTYEQYF. The DNA of the CDR3 is TGTGCCAGCTCACTCTCGACAGGGGCCCGTACCTACGAGCAGTACTTC.

The chain recombines TRBV7-2 with TRBJ1-5; possible D gene TRBD1, 5 bases. The germline V gene encodes CDR1 SGHTA and CDR2 FQGNSA. V was shortened by 5 bases and J by 5 bases, with 13 bases between the two germline ends. This CDR3 contains 14 residues. The CDR3 region has the DNA TGTGCCAGCAGCCCGTCCTCGGGGGATCAGCCCCAGCATTTT. Protein product: CASSPSSGDQPQHF.

This clone was found once. The chain recombines TRBV7-8 with TRBJ2-7, with 8 bases identical to TRBD2. Per germline, CDR1 SGHVS and CDR2 FQNEAQ. V was clipped by 5 bases and J by 0 bases; unmatched bases: 15. The CDR3 sequence is 18 residues long. The CDR3 reads CASSPSRGGGVYSYEQYF. In nucleotides, the CDR3 is TGTGCCAGCAGCCCCTCCCGGGGGGGAGGGGTTTACTCCTACGAGCAGTACTTC.

The gene calls are TRBV18 and TRBJ2-7; D remains unclear. Germline loops: CDR1 KGHSH, CDR2 LQKENI. The CDR3 contains 15 residues. The ends were cut back, 4 bases at V and 1 base at J, with 14 bases in the middle. This chain's CDR3 is CASSRPSIGSYEQYF. For the CDR3, the DNA is TGTGCCAGCTCACGGCCCTCCATCGGATCCTACGAGCAGTACTTC.

The chain couples TRBV3-1 (or the pseudogene TRBV3-2) to TRBJ1-3, with D possibly being TRBD1 (5 bases). CDR3 length: 15 residues. Germline-derived CDR1 and CDR2 are LGHDT and YNNKEL (reference sequence). V was clipped by 5 bases and J by 2 bases, with 13 bases between them. CDR3 sequence: CASSSGRGAGNTIYF. CDR3 nucleotide sequence: TGTGCCAGCAGCTCGGGGCGGGGGGCTGGAAACACCATATATTTT.

The chain links TRBV19 to TRBJ2-5; unclear D gene. V was shortened by 6 bases and J by 1 base, with 9 bases between the two germline ends. Germline CDR1 is LNHDA and CDR2 is SQIVND (reference sequence). The CDR3 has 13 residues. This CDR3 is CASSYDRQETQYF. CDR3 bases: TGTGCCAGTAGCTACGACCGCCAAGAGACCCAGTACTTC.

The chain links TRBV2 to TRBJ1-4; D unresolved. The CDR3 is 14 amino acids. Germline V CDR1 and CDR2: SNHLY, FYNNEI. The V and J ends lost 7 bases and 0 bases respectively, with 9 bases between them. CDR3 residues: CASKASATNEKLFF. CDR3 nucleotide sequence: TGTGCCAGCAAGGCTAGTGCAACTAATGAAAAACTGTTTTTT. The entire variable domain, with the rest obtained from reference TRBV2 and TRBJ1-4, is as follows: EPEVTQTPSHQVTQMGQEVILRCVPISNHLYFYWYRQILGQKVEFLVSFYNNEISEKSEIFDDQFSVERPDGSNFTLKIRSTKLEDSAMYFCASKASATNEKLFFGSGTQLSVL.

The gene calls are TRBV3-1 (or the pseudogene TRBV3-2) and TRBJ1-2; D uncertain. Trimming stripped 1 base from V and 7 bases from J, with 4 bases between. In germline, CDR1 is LGHDT, CDR2 YNNKEL (reference sequence). This CDR3 has 11 amino acids. The CDR3 bases are TGTGCCAGCAGCCAAGCAGCTGGCTACACCTTC. Protein: CASSQAAGYTF.

The rearrangement joins TRBV6-1 to TRBJ1-6; D is uncertain. The V gene's germline CDR1 is MNHNS and CDR2 SASEGT. CDR3 length: 17 residues. With 2 bases removed from V and 7 bases from J, the gap between germline ends came to 18 bases. The CDR3 sequence is CASSEFGRSGLNSPLHF. The CDR3 nucleotides read TGTGCCAGCAGTGAATTTGGTAGATCGGGGTTGAATTCACCCCTCCACTTT.

This clone was found a few times. The V and J genes are TRBV6-5 and TRBJ1-2, with a weak D call TRBD1 (5 bases). CDR3 size: 12 residues. Trimming removed 6 bases at V and 7 bases at J, with 12 bases between. Looked up from germline, CDR1 is MNHEY and CDR2 is SVGAGI. The CDR3 here is CASSSREAGYTF. DNA for the CDR3: TGTGCCAGCAGCAGCAGGGAGGCTGGCTACACCTTC.

The chain is built from TRBV27 and TRBJ2-1; 8 nucleotides align to TRBD1. V was clipped by 1 base and J by 6 bases; unmatched bases: 5. Per germline, CDR1 MNHEY and CDR2 SMNVEV (reference sequence). This CDR3 is built from 15 residues. In nucleotides, the CDR3 is TGTGCCAGCAGTTTATTACAGGGGGTAGGCAATGAGCAGTTCTTC. Residues: CASSLLQGVGNEQFF.

This clone occurred many times. The chain uses TRBV19 and TRBJ2-7; TRBD2 agrees at 10 bases. The trim removed 5 bases at V and 5 bases at J, leaving 6 bases unmatched. This CDR3 region has 14 residues. Germline V CDR1 and CDR2: LNHDA, SQIVND (reference sequence). CDR3 nucleotide sequence: TGTGCCAGTAGTGTCACTAGCGGGGTCGACGAGCAGTACTTC. Amino acids: CASSVTSGVDEQYF.

The chain employs TRBV5-4 and TRBJ2-5, with 8 bases fitting TRBD1. The CDR3 consists of 13 residues. Looked up from germline, CDR1 is SGHNT and CDR2 is YYREEE (reference sequence). The junction had 6 bases not matched to a gene; V was cut back by 6 bases and J by 5 bases. The DNA of the CDR3 is TGTGCCAGCACCTCAGGGGGCGCCGAGACCCAGTACTTC. Its protein product is CASTSGGAETQYF.

The V and J genes are TRBV6-1 and TRBJ1-6, with a tentative D call TRBD1 (6 bases). Germline V gene sequence: CDR1 MNHNS, CDR2 SASEGT. The germline V and J ends were trimmed by 4 bases and 9 bases, with 19 bases remaining between them. The CDR3 length is 16 residues. Here the CDR3 reads CASSGDIRRSSSPLHF. CDR3 nucleotide sequence: TGTGCCAGCAGTGGGGACATTCGTCGGAGTTCTTCACCCCTCCACTTT.

The chain is built from TRBV5-1 and TRBJ2-7; 7 nucleotides line up with TRBD2. Trimming took 1 base from V and 2 from J; bases not matched to a gene: 6. The CDR3 has 15 residues. CDR1 is SGHRS and CDR2 is YFSETQ in the germline V gene. This CDR3 reads CASSLHAGLAYEQYF. The DNA for the CDR3 is TGCGCCAGCAGCTTGCATGCAGGACTAGCCTACGAGCAGTACTTC.

This clone was recorded a few times. This chain connects TRBV28 to TRBJ1-5; TRBD1 is a possible D gene (5 bases). The CDR3 is 16 amino acids. Germline V lookup: CDR1 MDHEN, CDR2 SYDVKM. V lost 4 bases and J 4 bases, leaving 17 bases between the germline ends. CDR3 protein: CASSSASAGGNQPQHF. The CDR3 coding sequence is TGTGCCAGCAGTTCTGCGTCGGCTGGGGGGAATCAGCCCCAGCATTTT. Using reference TRBV28 and TRBJ1-5 for the parts outside the CDR3, the full variable domain is DVKVTQSSRYLVKRTGEKVFLECVQDMDHENMFWYRQDPGLGLRLIYFSYDVKMKEKGDIPEGYSVSREKKERFSLILESASTNQTSMYLCASSSASAGGNQPQHFGDGTRLSIL.